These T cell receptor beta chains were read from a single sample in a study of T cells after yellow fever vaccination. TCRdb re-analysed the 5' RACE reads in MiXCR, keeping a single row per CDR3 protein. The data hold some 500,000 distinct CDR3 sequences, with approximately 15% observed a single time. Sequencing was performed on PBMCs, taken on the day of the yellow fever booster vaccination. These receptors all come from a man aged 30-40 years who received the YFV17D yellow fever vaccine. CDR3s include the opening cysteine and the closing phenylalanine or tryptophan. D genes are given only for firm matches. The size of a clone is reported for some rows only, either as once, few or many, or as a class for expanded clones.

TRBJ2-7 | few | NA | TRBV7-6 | TGTGCCAGCAGCCCACTCCCCGCGGTGGCCGAGCAGTACTTC | CASSPLPAVAEQYF
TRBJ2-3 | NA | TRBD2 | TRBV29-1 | TGCAGCGCACTGACTAGCGGAGATACGCAGTATTTT | CSALTSGDTQYF
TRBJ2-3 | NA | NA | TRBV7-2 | TGTGCCAGCAGCTCACGGACATCCTCGCAAGATACGCAGTATTTT | CASSSRTSSQDTQYF
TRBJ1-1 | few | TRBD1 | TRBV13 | TGTGCCAGCAGCTTACAGGGGGCGGTTGAAGCTTTCTTT | CASSLQGAVEAFF
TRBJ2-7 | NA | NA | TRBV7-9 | TGTGCCAGCAGCTTCACCTCTCTCGAGCAGTACTTC | CASSFTSLEQYF
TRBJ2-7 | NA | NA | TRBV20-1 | TGCAGTGCTAGGGTACCAGGGACCTCTTTATACGAGCAGTACTTC | CSARVPGTSLYEQYF
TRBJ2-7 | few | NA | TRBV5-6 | TGTGCCAGCACCTTGGGGGGACTTACCTACGAGCAGTACTTC | CASTLGGLTYEQYF
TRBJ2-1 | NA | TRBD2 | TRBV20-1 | TGCAGTGCTATCGGGTTAGCGGGAGTAATTGGGAATGAGCAGTTCTTC | CSAIGLAGVIGNEQFF
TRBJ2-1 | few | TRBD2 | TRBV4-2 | TGTGCCAGCAGCCAAGGGAGGTCGCGGGGACTAGCTCTGAGCTCCTACAATGAGCAGTTCTTC | CASSQGRSRGLALSSYNEQFF
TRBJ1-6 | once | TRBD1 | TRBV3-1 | TGTGCCAGCAGCCAACGCGGGACAGGGGATAATTCACCCCTCCACTTT | CASSQRGTGDNSPLHF
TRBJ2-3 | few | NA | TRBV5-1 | TGCGCCAGCAGCTTGTTATCGGACACTAGCTACACAGATACGCAGTATTTT | CASSLLSDTSYTDTQYF